Listed below are T cell receptor beta chains from one sample, sequenced in a study of T cell responses to AZD1222 COVID-19 vaccine. Sequencing used immunoSEQ multiplex PCR; TCRdb keeps in-frame clones, though not all of them. The table shows over 100,000 clones, with about 88% occurring only once. The sequencing here drew on peripheral blood, taken on day 0 of AZD1222 vaccination. The receptor source for this set is an adult in good health. Both conserved end residues are part of each CDR3. Fields, in order: J gene, D gene, V gene, clone size, CDR3 protein, CDR3 DNA. A D gene is named only where the DNA matches it firmly. Rows may omit the clone size; those that give it use once, few, many or a size class.

>TRBJ2-3|TRBD1|TRBV9|.
CASSVGGGQGTDTQYF
TGTGCCAGCAGCGTGGGTGGGGGACAGGGCACAGATACGCAGTATTTT
>TRBJ2-7|TRBD2|TRBV5-1|.
CASGGGLLSYEQYF
TGCGCCAGCGGGGGAGGGTTGCTCTCCTACGAGCAGTACTTC
>TRBJ2-3|TRBD1|TRBV5-1|.
CASTRTGPTTDTQYF
TGCGCCAGCACTCGGACAGGGCCAACCACAGATACGCAGTATTTT
>TRBJ1-4|.|TRBV7-8|.
CASSLTGQGPNEKLFF
TGTGCCAGCAGCTTAACTGGTCAGGGTCCTAATGAAAAACTGTTTTTT
>TRBJ2-4|TRBD1|TRBV14|.
CASSQGQGWAKNIQYF
TGTGCCAGCAGCCAAGGACAGGGGTGGGCCAAAAACATTCAGTACTTC
>TRBJ1-5|TRBD1|TRBV3-1/TRBV3-2|.
CASSPSGQGNQPQHF
TGTGCCAGCAGCCCGAGCGGACAGGGGAATCAGCCCCAGCATTTT
>TRBJ1-1|TRBD1|TRBV6-5|.
CASSPGGMGTEAFF
TGTGCCAGCAGCCCAGGGGGAATGGGGACTGAAGCTTTCTTT
>TRBJ2-1|.|TRBV29-1|.
CSVKARLAYNEQFF
TGCAGCGTTAAAGCCCGGCTGGCCTACAATGAGCAGTTCTTC
>TRBJ1-6|.|TRBV20-1|.
CSASNGEPSSTLHF
TGCAGTGCTAGTAATGGGGAGCCTTCGTCTACCCTCCACTTT
>TRBJ1-3|.|TRBV14|.
CASSQDKGRAGNTIYF
TGTGCCAGCAGCCAAGATAAAGGGAGAGCTGGAAACACCATATATTTT
>TRBJ2-3|.|TRBV19|.
CASSIGSRNTQYF
TGTGCCAGTAGTATAGGCAGCCGGAATACGCAGTATTTT
>TRBJ1-2|.|TRBV6-5|.
CASSYSMGGYTF
TGTGCCAGCAGTTACTCGATGGGGGGCTACACCTTC
>TRBJ1-1|.|TRBV3-1/TRBV3-2|.
CASSQGAVEAFF
TGTGCCAGCAGCCAAGGGGCAGTTGAAGCTTTCTTT
>TRBJ1-1|TRBD1|TRBV7-3|.
CASSPGTGGWAFF
TGTGCCAGCAGCCCCGGGACAGGGGGCTGGGCTTTCTTT
>TRBJ2-4|.|TRBV18|few
CASSPGRTKNIQYF
TGTGCCAGCTCACCTGGGAGGACCAAAAACATTCAGTACTTC
>TRBJ1-4|.|TRBV27|once
CASRRGGTATNEKLFF
TGTGCCAGCCGGAGGGGCGGCACCGCAACTAATGAAAAACTGTTTTTT
>TRBJ2-1|TRBD2|TRBV6-5|.
CASSYLGLADEQFF
TGTGCCAGCAGTTACCTTGGACTAGCGGATGAGCAGTTCTTC
>TRBJ2-5|TRBD1|TRBV5-4|.
CASSSDRGRRETQYF
TGTGCCAGCAGCTCAGACAGGGGGCGCAGGGAGACCCAGTACTTC
>TRBJ1-3|.|TRBV2|.
CASGGGRIPISGNTIYF
TGTGCCAGCGGGGGAGGACGGATTCCGATCTCTGGAAACACCATATATTTT
>TRBJ2-3|.|TRBV5-1|.
CASSWGPAGSTDTQYF
TGCGCCAGCAGCTGGGGGCCGGCGGGGAGCACAGATACGCAGTATTTT
>TRBJ2-7|.|TRBV10-3|.
CAISDTVQTYEQYF
TGTGCCATCAGTGATACTGTACAGACCTACGAGCAGTACTTC
>TRBJ2-7|.|TRBV7-8|once
CASSLAFTGKSRYYEQYF
TGTGCCAGCAGCTTGGCCTTTACAGGGAAGTCTAGGTACTACGAGCAGTACTTC
>TRBJ1-4|.|TRBV5-6|.
CASSLGAGEKLFF
TGTGCCAGCAGCCTCGGAGCGGGTGAAAAACTGTTTTTT
>TRBJ1-3|.|TRBV29-1|.
CSVVWGSSGNTIYF
TGCAGCGTTGTCTGGGGAAGCTCTGGAAACACCATATATTTT
>TRBJ2-7|TRBD1|TRBV11-2|.
CASSSRTGTGAYEQYF
TGTGCCAGCAGCTCGAGAACCGGGACAGGGGCCTACGAGCAGTACTTC
>TRBJ1-4|.|TRBV5-1|once
CASSLEGAPTNEKLFF
TGCGCCAGCAGCTTGGAAGGAGCCCCCACTAATGAAAAACTGTTTTTT
>TRBJ2-5|.|TRBV5-1|.
CASSFVNRGEETQYF
TGCGCCAGCAGCTTCGTTAATAGGGGGGAGGAGACCCAGTACTTC
>TRBJ2-5|.|TRBV7-2|.
CASSLRSGSYQETQYF
TGTGCCAGCAGCTTAAGAAGCGGGTCGTACCAAGAGACCCAGTACTTC
>TRBJ1-4|.|TRBV11-2|.
CASGRRTPATNEKLFF
TGTGCCAGCGGCAGGCGGACACCTGCAACTAATGAAAAACTGTTTTTT
>TRBJ2-3|TRBD1|TRBV11-3|.
CASSPGRQGRTDTQYF
TGTGCCAGCAGCCCCGGCCGACAGGGGAGGACAGATACGCAGTATTTT
>TRBJ2-1|.|TRBV27|.
CASSPRGLGTGEQFF
TGTGCCAGCAGTCCCCGGGGACTGGGGACTGGTGAGCAGTTCTTC
>TRBJ1-3|.|TRBV9|.
CASSPGGRVSGNTIYF
TGTGCCAGCAGCCCCGGGGGCAGGGTATCTGGAAACACCATATATTTT
>TRBJ2-3|TRBD1|TRBV5-4|.
CASSGVRQGTDTQYF
TGTGCCAGCAGCGGCGTACGACAGGGTACAGATACGCAGTATTTT
>TRBJ1-1|TRBD1|TRBV7-2|.
CASSLAQGGPEAFF
TGTGCCAGCAGCTTAGCGCAGGGGGGGCCTGAAGCTTTCTTT
>TRBJ1-6|.|TRBV6-2/TRBV6-3|.
CASSLRDVGSYNSPLHF
TGTGCCAGCAGTCTCCGGGACGTAGGCTCCTATAATTCACCCCTCCACTTT
>TRBJ2-3|TRBD2|TRBV6-4|.
CASSLVGGRTSADTQYF
TGTGCCAGCAGTCTCGTTGGCGGGAGAACTAGCGCAGATACGCAGTATTTT
>TRBJ2-2|.|TRBV7-3|.
CASSLTPGTGELFF
TGTGCCAGCAGCTTAACCCCGGGGACCGGGGAGCTGTTTTTT
>TRBJ2-1|TRBD2|TRBV25-1|once
CASSSGPKSEQFF
TGTGCCAGCTCTAGCGGACCGAAGAGTGAGCAGTTCTTC
>TRBJ2-5|.|TRBV7-3|once
CASSLGLGGETQYF
TGTGCCAGCAGCTTAGGCCTCGGGGGTGAGACCCAGTACTTC
>TRBJ2-1|TRBD2|TRBV6-4|few
CASSADSGVHEQFF
TGTGCCAGCAGTGCGGATAGCGGGGTTCATGAGCAGTTCTTC
>TRBJ2-1|.|TRBV2|.
CASTEGVTRYEQFF
TGTGCCAGCACCGAGGGGGTGACTAGATATGAGCAGTTCTTC
>TRBJ1-1|TRBD1|TRBV7-2|.
CASSTSDRVGEAFF
TGTGCCAGCAGCACGTCGGACAGGGTAGGTGAAGCTTTCTTT
>TRBJ1-5|TRBD1|TRBV19|.
CASRDRGGQPQHF
TGTGCCAGTAGGGACAGGGGAGGGCAGCCCCAGCATTTT
>TRBJ1-6|.|TRBV5-1|.
CASSLRTLGSPLHF
TGCGCCAGCAGCTTGAGGACACTCGGTTCACCCCTCCACTTT
>TRBJ2-2|.|TRBV12-2|.
CASRLGARTGLPLMPGELFF
TGTGCAAGTCGCTTAGGGGCCCGGACAGGGTTACCGTTGATGCCCGGGGAGCTGTTTTTT